Listed below are T cell receptor beta chains from one sample, sequenced in a study of response to subunit inactivated influenza vaccine. TCRdb used MiXCR to reprocess the RT-PCR reads, holding one entry per CDR3 protein. The sample has over 300,000 distinct CDR3 sequences, just over 20% seen once; the top ten hold approximately 10%. Specimen: PBMCs from blood, collected 21 months after vaccination. The receptors originated from a man aged 45 to 70 who received an inactivated influenza vaccine. CDR3s include the opening cysteine and the closing phenylalanine or tryptophan. A D gene is named only where the DNA matches it firmly. Only some rows state a clone size, as once, few, many or a class for expanded clones.

clone_size: few
d_call: TRBD2
v_call: TRBV27
j_call: TRBJ2-1
cdr3_aa: CASSSSGVTSYNEQFF
cdr3_nt: TGTGCCAGCAGTTCCAGCGGGGTGACCTCCTACAATGAGCAGTTCTTC

clone_size: .
d_call: .
v_call: TRBV20-1
j_call: TRBJ2-7
cdr3_aa: CSAREARPLSYEQYF
cdr3_nt: TGCAGTGCTAGGGAAGCTAGACCACTTTCCTACGAGCAGTACTTC

clone_size: many
d_call: .
v_call: TRBV12-3/TRBV12-4
j_call: TRBJ1-5
cdr3_aa: CASSGGQYQPQHF
cdr3_nt: TGTGCCAGCAGTGGTGGGCAATATCAGCCCCAGCATTTT

clone_size: few
d_call: TRBD1
v_call: TRBV20-1
j_call: TRBJ1-2
cdr3_aa: CSARDMGQGVLVYGYTF
cdr3_nt: TGCAGTGCTAGAGATATGGGACAGGGGGTTTTGGTCTATGGCTACACCTTC

clone_size: .
d_call: .
v_call: TRBV12-3/TRBV12-4
j_call: TRBJ2-2
cdr3_aa: CASSSLTGDTGELFF
cdr3_nt: TGTGCCAGCAGTTCCCTGACGGGGGACACCGGGGAGCTGTTTTTT

clone_size: .
d_call: .
v_call: TRBV6-2/TRBV6-3
j_call: TRBJ1-6
cdr3_aa: CATTGMNRRSSYNSPLHF
cdr3_nt: TGTGCCACCACTGGTATGAACAGGCGGAGCTCCTATAATTCACCCCTCCACTTT

clone_size: .
d_call: .
v_call: TRBV7-9
j_call: TRBJ1-2
cdr3_aa: CASSLTEQRVNGYTF
cdr3_nt: TGTGCCAGCAGCCTAACAGAACAGCGAGTTAATGGCTACACCTTC

clone_size: .
d_call: TRBD2
v_call: TRBV11-2
j_call: TRBJ2-7
cdr3_aa: CASSSYTGTSWYEQYF
cdr3_nt: TGTGCCAGCAGCTCTTATACCGGGACTAGTTGGTACGAGCAGTACTTC

clone_size: many
d_call: .
v_call: TRBV11-2
j_call: TRBJ2-2
cdr3_aa: CASSLVFHQNTGELFF
cdr3_nt: TGTGCCAGCAGCTTAGTTTTTCACCAAAACACCGGGGAGCTGTTTTTT

clone_size: few
d_call: TRBD1
v_call: TRBV12-3/TRBV12-4
j_call: TRBJ2-2
cdr3_aa: CASSLRDRGTGELFF
cdr3_nt: TGTGCCAGCAGTCTCCGGGACAGGGGAACCGGGGAGCTGTTTTTT

clone_size: few
d_call: .
v_call: TRBV4-3
j_call: TRBJ2-1
cdr3_aa: CASSQEEGFGQFF
cdr3_nt: TGCGCCAGCAGCCAAGAGGAAGGGTTTGGGCAGTTCTTC

clone_size: few
d_call: TRBD1
v_call: TRBV6-1
j_call: TRBJ1-2
cdr3_aa: CASSETGTDNYGYTF
cdr3_nt: TGTGCCAGCAGTGAGACCGGGACAGACAACTATGGCTACACCTTC

clone_size: .
d_call: .
v_call: TRBV12-3/TRBV12-4
j_call: TRBJ2-7
cdr3_aa: CASSLKVGRGSEQYF
cdr3_nt: TGTGCCAGCAGTTTAAAGGTCGGCAGGGGAAGCGAGCAGTACTTC

clone_size: .
d_call: TRBD2
v_call: TRBV7-2
j_call: TRBJ2-7
cdr3_aa: CASKLLAGVHEQYF
cdr3_nt: TGTGCCAGCAAACTACTAGCGGGAGTTCACGAGCAGTACTTC

clone_size: few
d_call: TRBD2
v_call: TRBV2
j_call: TRBJ2-2
cdr3_aa: CASKPGLAWTGELFF
cdr3_nt: TGTGCCAGCAAGCCTGGACTAGCGTGGACCGGGGAGCTGTTTTTT

clone_size: few
d_call: TRBD1
v_call: TRBV3-1
j_call: TRBJ1-1
cdr3_aa: CASSPTGGMNTEAFF
cdr3_nt: TGTGCCAGCAGCCCAACAGGGGGCATGAACACTGAAGCTTTCTTT

clone_size: many
d_call: .
v_call: TRBV28
j_call: TRBJ2-7
cdr3_aa: CASSSRGSYEQYF
cdr3_nt: TGTGCCAGCAGTTCCCGGGGGTCCTACGAGCAGTACTTC

clone_size: few
d_call: .
v_call: TRBV7-9
j_call: TRBJ2-1
cdr3_aa: CASSLAEGIEQFF
cdr3_nt: TGTGCCAGCAGCTTAGCGGAGGGAATTGAGCAGTTCTTC

clone_size: .
d_call: .
v_call: TRBV6-5
j_call: TRBJ1-2
cdr3_aa: CASSSAGSPNYGYTF
cdr3_nt: TGTGCCAGCAGTTCCGCAGGGAGTCCCAACTATGGCTACACCTTC

clone_size: few
d_call: .
v_call: TRBV20-1
j_call: TRBJ1-4
cdr3_aa: CSARGKTGFGEKLFF
cdr3_nt: TGCAGTGCTAGGGGGAAAACAGGGTTCGGTGAAAAACTGTTTTTT

clone_size: many
d_call: .
v_call: TRBV28
j_call: TRBJ2-2
cdr3_aa: CASSSPTEWAGTGELFF
cdr3_nt: TGTGCCAGCAGTTCTCCCACCGAGTGGGCGGGCACCGGGGAGCTGTTTTTT

clone_size: few
d_call: TRBD1
v_call: TRBV5-5
j_call: TRBJ2-5
cdr3_aa: CASSLGWTGVQETQYF
cdr3_nt: TGTGCCAGCAGCTTGGGCTGGACAGGGGTTCAAGAGACCCAGTACTTC

clone_size: few
d_call: TRBD1
v_call: TRBV13
j_call: TRBJ1-1
cdr3_aa: CASSLHGTGPIPEAFF
cdr3_nt: TGTGCCAGCAGCTTACACGGGACAGGTCCAATCCCTGAAGCTTTCTTT

clone_size: few
d_call: TRBD1
v_call: TRBV7-8
j_call: TRBJ1-3
cdr3_aa: CASSLATGTGGGNTIYF
cdr3_nt: TGTGCCAGCAGCTTAGCGACCGGGACAGGGGGTGGAAACACCATATATTTT

clone_size: few
d_call: TRBD2
v_call: TRBV28
j_call: TRBJ2-7
cdr3_aa: CASSGLAGGLSF
cdr3_nt: TGTGCCAGCAGTGGACTAGCGGGAGGCCTTTCCTTC

clone_size: many
d_call: .
v_call: TRBV5-1
j_call: TRBJ1-2
cdr3_aa: CASSLDGNYGYTF
cdr3_nt: TGCGCCAGCAGCTTGGACGGAAACTATGGCTACACCTTC

clone_size: .
d_call: .
v_call: TRBV6-2/TRBV6-3
j_call: TRBJ2-6
cdr3_aa: CASSSSDSGANVLTF
cdr3_nt: TGTGCCAGCAGTTCTTCAGACTCTGGGGCCAACGTCCTGACTTTC

clone_size: .
d_call: .
v_call: TRBV2
j_call: TRBJ2-2
cdr3_aa: CASAPWAGELFF
cdr3_nt: TGTGCCAGCGCTCCCTGGGCCGGGGAGCTGTTTTTT

clone_size: few
d_call: .
v_call: TRBV6-5
j_call: TRBJ1-4
cdr3_aa: CASSYSILATNEKLFF
cdr3_nt: TGTGCCAGCAGTTACTCGATACTTGCAACTAATGAAAAACTGTTTTTT

clone_size: few
d_call: .
v_call: TRBV10-3
j_call: TRBJ2-5
cdr3_aa: CAISPQETQYF
cdr3_nt: TGTGCCATCAGTCCCCAAGAGACCCAGTACTTC

clone_size: .
d_call: .
v_call: TRBV12-3/TRBV12-4
j_call: TRBJ2-1
cdr3_aa: CASSFAQGGNYNEQFF
cdr3_nt: TGTGCCAGCAGTTTCGCCCAGGGGGGGAATTACAATGAGCAGTTCTTC

clone_size: many
d_call: .
v_call: TRBV7-6
j_call: TRBJ1-5
cdr3_aa: CASSLEVGQPQHF
cdr3_nt: TGTGCCAGCAGCTTAGAAGTGGGTCAGCCCCAGCATTTT

clone_size: .
d_call: .
v_call: TRBV12-3/TRBV12-4
j_call: TRBJ1-1
cdr3_aa: CASTPLGRGTEAFF
cdr3_nt: TGTGCCAGCACCCCTTTGGGCCGGGGCACTGAAGCTTTCTTT

clone_size: .
d_call: TRBD2
v_call: TRBV20-1
j_call: TRBJ2-1
cdr3_aa: CSARDFGGRIREQFF
cdr3_nt: TGCAGTGCTAGAGATTTTGGCGGGAGGATCCGGGAGCAGTTCTTC

clone_size: many
d_call: .
v_call: TRBV20-1
j_call: TRBJ1-3
cdr3_aa: CSASNGYTIYF
cdr3_nt: TGCAGTGCTAGTAATGGGTACACCATATATTTT

clone_size: few
d_call: TRBD1
v_call: TRBV6-1
j_call: TRBJ1-1
cdr3_aa: CASRPPQGASTEAFF
cdr3_nt: TGTGCCAGCAGACCCCCTCAGGGGGCGAGCACTGAAGCTTTCTTT

clone_size: .
d_call: .
v_call: TRBV12-3/TRBV12-4
j_call: TRBJ1-4
cdr3_aa: CASSFVQDNEKLFF
cdr3_nt: TGTGCCAGCAGTTTCGTCCAGGATAATGAAAAACTGTTTTTT

clone_size: few
d_call: TRBD1
v_call: TRBV12-3/TRBV12-4
j_call: TRBJ1-5
cdr3_aa: CASSWTGEQPQHF
cdr3_nt: TGTGCCAGCAGTTGGACAGGGGAACAGCCCCAGCATTTT

clone_size: few
d_call: .
v_call: TRBV15
j_call: TRBJ2-5
cdr3_aa: CATSGAPGVEETQYF
cdr3_nt: TGTGCCACCAGCGGAGCGCCGGGAGTCGAAGAGACCCAGTACTTC

clone_size: .
d_call: TRBD1
v_call: TRBV20-1
j_call: TRBJ2-7
cdr3_aa: CSASTGAEQYF
cdr3_nt: TGCAGTGCTAGCACAGGGGCCGAGCAGTACTTC

clone_size: once
d_call: .
v_call: TRBV7-8
j_call: TRBJ2-2
cdr3_aa: CASSLARRDTGELFF
cdr3_nt: TGTGCCAGCAGCTTAGCCAGGAGGGACACCGGGGAGCTGTTTTTT

clone_size: .
d_call: .
v_call: TRBV7-9
j_call: TRBJ2-3
cdr3_aa: CASSSLRATDTQYF
cdr3_nt: TGTGCCAGCAGCTCTTTAAGAGCCACAGATACGCAGTATTTT